Below are 25 T cell receptor beta chains sequenced from a single sample in a study of cytomegalovirus exposure and HLA in healthy donors. Primers for the PCR totalled 60 Vbeta and 13 Jbeta. Clones were sequenced by immunoSEQ multiplex PCR, and TCRdb holds only the in-frame ones, with some missing. The repertoire table contains 110,000 to 150,000 clones. Sequencing was performed on PBMCs. All receptors derive from a man aged 35 to 55 in good health and CMV-seronegative.

This chain connects TRBV9 to TRBJ2-3; 9 bases align to TRBD2. Germline CDR1 and CDR2: SGDLS and YYNGEE. J was trimmed by 1 base and V by 0 bases; bases with no gene match: 3. The CDR3 covers 16 residues. The CDR3 loop is CASSVDPSGGTDTQYF. Written as DNA, the CDR3 is TGTGCCAGCAGCGTAGATCCTAGCGGGGGCACAGATACGCAGTATTTT.

As regards this clone: Other DNA sequences in this sample translate to the same CDR3. The rearrangement links TRBV6-1 to TRBJ1-2, with 7 bases that match TRBD1. Losses at the gene ends were 1 base for V and 8 bases for J; bases not matched to a gene: 4. The CDR3 loop spans 13 amino acids. Germline lookup yields CDR1 MNHNS and CDR2 SASEGT. The CDR3: CASSEGTGDGYTF. CDR3 DNA sequence: TGTGCCAGCAGTGAAGGCACAGGGGACGGCTACACCTTC.

The chain employs TRBV10-3 and TRBJ2-7, with TRBD1 matching 8 bases. The CDR3 totals 17 residues. The germline V gene encodes CDR1 ENHRY and CDR2 SYGVKD. V shed 0 bases and J 7 bases; nucleotides not matched to a gene: 14. The CDR3 nucleotides are TGTGCCATCAGTGAGTCGAGGGGGACAGGAGGCGGAGGAGAGCAGTACTTC. Its translation: CAISESRGTGGGGEQYF.

The V call is TRBV5-1, the J call TRBJ2-5; no firm D call. V lost 3 bases, J lost 2 bases, and 2 bases lay in between. The germline V gene encodes CDR1 SGHRS and CDR2 YFSETQ. This CDR3 spans 11 amino acids. The CDR3: CASSSQETQYF. The CDR3 bases are TGCGCCAGCAGCTCTCAAGAGACCCAGTACTTC.

This chain uses TRBV4-3 with TRBJ1-2; 8 bases line up with TRBD1. The trim removed 3 bases at V and 2 bases at J, leaving 20 bases unmatched. This CDR3 comprises 20 residues. Germline V lookup: CDR1 LGHNA, CDR2 YSLEER. Here the CDR3 reads CASSHINSGTGEHINYGYTF. The DNA for the CDR3 is TGCGCCAGCAGCCACATAAATTCCGGGACAGGAGAACATATCAACTATGGCTACACCTTC.

This chain uses TRBV7-2 with TRBJ1-4, with TRBD1 as a possible D gene (5 bases). The CDR3 covers 16 residues. Between the trimmed V and J ends, which lost 1 base and 8 bases, there was a span of 17 bases. Germline CDR1 SGHTA, CDR2 FQGNSA. The CDR3, as DNA: TGTGCCAGCAGCTTAGTAGCGGGAGGGGTCCAGGAAAAACTGTTTTTT. It is translated as CASSLVAGGVQEKLFF.

V and J are TRBV9 and TRBJ2-5; possibly TRBD1 for D (6 bases). The germline CDR1 and CDR2 sequences are SGDLS and YYNGEE. The CDR3 spans 16 residues. The V and J ends lost 1 base and 3 bases respectively, with 16 bases between them. CDR3 in amino acids: CASSVLGTGPEETQYF. In DNA form, the CDR3 reads TGTGCCAGCAGCGTACTTGGTACAGGGCCCGAAGAGACCCAGTACTTC.

CDR3 region: CASLISTGNTEAFF. The CDR3 bases are TGTGCCAGCCTAATAAGTACAGGGAACACTGAAGCTTTCTTT. The V gene is TRBV11-2, the J gene TRBJ1-1; maybe TRBD1 (5 bases). Germline loops: CDR1 SGHAT, CDR2 FQNNGV. This CDR3 comprises 14 residues. V dropped 8 bases and J dropped 1 base, with 14 bases sitting between them.

V is TRBV5-6 and J is TRBJ1-6; TRBD1 aligns across 12 bases. The CDR3 spans 17 residues. Germline-derived CDR1 and CDR2 are SGHDT and YYEEEE. V dropped 4 bases and J dropped 3; count of bases not matched to a gene: 5. CDR3 protein: CASSLGTGGYYNSPLHF. In DNA, the CDR3 is TGTGCCAGCAGCCTGGGGACAGGGGGCTACTATAATTCACCCCTCCACTTT.

This sequence joins TRBV2 and TRBJ1-2; D perhaps matches TRBD1 (6 bases). The CDR3 runs to 13 residues. The V end was cut by 0 bases, the J end by 11 bases, with 13 bases between. The germline V gene has CDR1 SNHLY and CDR2 FYNNEI. The CDR3: CASSEAQQGRYTF. The CDR3 bases are TGTGCCAGCAGTGAAGCCCAACAGGGAAGGTACACCTTC.

The V gene is TRBV7-9, the J gene TRBJ1-1, with D possibly being TRBD1 (6 bases). V dropped 3 bases and J dropped 1 base, with 12 bases sitting between them. The V gene's germline CDR1 is SEHNR and CDR2 FQNEAQ (reference sequence). This CDR3 is 15 amino acids long. CDR3 coding DNA: TGTGCCAGCAGCTTGCTAGGGGGAACGAACACTGAAGCTTTCTTT. Protein product: CASSLLGGTNTEAFF.

This chain links TRBV4-1 with TRBJ2-7, with 8 nucleotides matching TRBD2. V shed 4 bases and J 1 base; nucleotides not matched to a gene: 6. Germline values: CDR1 MGHRA, CDR2 YSYEKL. This CDR3 has 15 residues. CDR3 sequence reads: CASSLPGGASYEQYF. The CDR3 DNA follows: TGCGCCAGCAGCCTTCCCGGGGGGGCTTCCTACGAGCAGTACTTC.

The CDR3 is CASSVDLYQETQYF. The CDR3 DNA is TGTGCCAGCAGCGTAGACTTGTACCAAGAGACCCAGTACTTC. The chain employs TRBV9 and TRBJ2-5, with D unresolved. The germline V gene encodes CDR1 SGDLS and CDR2 YYNGEE. The V end lost 0 bases, the J end lost 0 bases, and 6 bases lay between the germline ends. The CDR3 has 14 amino acids.

The CDR3 here is CASSSGQVNTGELFF. As DNA, the CDR3 is TGTGCCAGCAGTAGTGGACAAGTGAACACCGGGGAGCTGTTTTTT. This chain links TRBV27 with TRBJ2-2; a weak D match, TRBD1 (5 bases). CDR1 is MNHEY, CDR2 SMNVEV, per germline (reference sequence). The CDR3 is made up of 15 amino acids. V was trimmed by 5 bases and J by 1 base, leaving 11 bases between them.

On this clone: The sample carries other DNA sequences with the same CDR3. This sequence joins TRBV4-2 and TRBJ2-2; 8 bases line up with TRBD1. The CDR3 sequence is 15 residues long. Germline CDR1 LGHNA, CDR2 YNFKEQ. With V trimmed by 5 bases and J by 4 bases, 6 bases remained unmatched. CDR3 in DNA: TGTGCCAGCAGCTTTGGACAGGGCGGCACCGGGGAGCTGTTTTTT. Translated, it gives CASSFGQGGTGELFF.

The rearrangement uses TRBV5-5 and TRBJ1-1; D ambiguous. The germline gives CDR1 SGHKS, CDR2 YYEKEE (reference sequence). V was clipped by 0 bases and J by 4 bases, with 13 bases between them. The CDR3 has 15 residues. CDR3 nucleotide sequence: TGTGCCAGCAGCTTGGCCCCGGGAGAGAGCACTGAAGCTTTCTTT. It yields the protein CASSLAPGESTEAFF.

The DNA of the CDR3 is TGTGCCATCAGTGTAACTAACCTGAGCTCCTACAATGAGCAGTTCTTC. This encodes CAISVTNLSSYNEQFF. This chain connects TRBV10-3 to TRBJ2-1; D not certain. Germline CDR1 is ENHRY and CDR2 is SYGVKD. The V gene lost 4 bases and the J gene lost 0 bases, with 13 bases spanning the gap. The CDR3 length is 16 residues.

The V gene is TRBV5-5, the J gene TRBJ1-1, with D perhaps TRBD1 (6 bases). CDR1 and CDR2 (germline): SGHKS, YYEKEE (reference sequence). CDR3 length: 15 residues. V was pared by 0 bases and J by 5 bases, with 14 bases between. The CDR3 region has the DNA TGTGCCAGCAGCTTGGAAAGGGCAGGGGATACTGAAGCTTTCTTT. It codes for CASSLERAGDTEAFF.

The chain uses TRBV5-1 and TRBJ2-3, with 10 bases identical to TRBD2. Germline lookup yields CDR1 SGHRS and CDR2 YFSETQ. Germline trimming cut 0 bases from V and 4 bases from J; bases unmatched to any gene: 2. The CDR3 covers 15 residues. CDR3 nucleotide sequence: TGCGCCAGCAGCTTGGACGGACTAGCGGCAGATACGCAGTATTTT. Amino acid sequence: CASSLDGLAADTQYF.

The chain joins TRBV11-2 to TRBJ2-5; 9 positions agree with TRBD2. J lost 1 base, V lost 2 bases, and 8 bases had no gene match. The CDR3 is made up of 17 amino acids. The germline V gene has CDR1 SGHAT and CDR2 FQNNGV. The CDR3 region has the DNA TGTGCCAGCAGCTTACCATCTAGCGGGGAGCTCCAAGAGACCCAGTACTTC. It translates to CASSLPSSGELQETQYF.

The CDR3 protein is CASSLRQGSSPPNTEAFF. CDR3 coding DNA: TGTGCCAGCAGTCTTCGACAGGGGTCCTCCCCCCCGAACACTGAAGCTTTCTTT. The chain joins TRBV27 to TRBJ1-1; 8 nucleotides line up with TRBD1. The CDR3 has 18 residues. V dropped 5 bases and J dropped 1; count of bases not matched to a gene: 15. CDR1 and CDR2 from the germline V gene are MNHEY and SMNVEV (reference sequence).

J is TRBJ1-2 and V is TRBV9; TRBD1 aligns across 7 bases. The CDR3 consists of 18 residues. Germline CDR1 reads SGDLS; CDR2 reads YYNGEE. With 4 bases clipped from V and 5 bases from J, the junction kept 20 bases outside the gene matches. DNA for the CDR3: TGTGCCAGCAGCTCGTCCCTCACAGGGGACCTTCTTACTTATGGCTACACCTTC. Translation gives CASSSSLTGDLLTYGYTF.

This CDR3 reads CAISESYSLLTGIPLGYTF. CDR3 DNA: TGTGCCATCAGTGAGTCTTACTCCCTCTTGACAGGAATCCCTCTTGGCTACACCTTC. This sequence joins TRBV10-3 and TRBJ1-2; weak D call: TRBD1 (6 bases). The CDR3 sequence is 19 residues long. The V gene lost 0 bases and the J gene lost 7 bases, with 27 bases spanning the gap. CDR1 is ENHRY, CDR2 SYGVKD, per germline.

The rearrangement joins TRBV11-2 to TRBJ2-5, with 7 bases fitting TRBD2. V lost 3 bases, J lost 2 bases, and 6 bases stayed unmatched. CDR1 and CDR2 from the germline V gene are SGHAT and FQNNGV. This CDR3 has 15 amino acids. In DNA, the CDR3 is TGTGCCAGCAGCTTTCGGCGGGGGAGGCAAGAGACCCAGTACTTC. This encodes CASSFRRGRQETQYF.

V and J are TRBV6-5 and TRBJ1-2; TRBD1 might be the D (6 bases). The V end was cut by 5 bases, the J end by 7 bases, with 11 bases between. The CDR3 spans 12 residues. CDR1 MNHEY and CDR2 SVGAGI come from the germline V gene. CDR3 loop: CASSSTGTGYTF. In DNA, the CDR3 is TGTGCCAGCAGTAGCACAGGGACTGGCTACACCTTC.